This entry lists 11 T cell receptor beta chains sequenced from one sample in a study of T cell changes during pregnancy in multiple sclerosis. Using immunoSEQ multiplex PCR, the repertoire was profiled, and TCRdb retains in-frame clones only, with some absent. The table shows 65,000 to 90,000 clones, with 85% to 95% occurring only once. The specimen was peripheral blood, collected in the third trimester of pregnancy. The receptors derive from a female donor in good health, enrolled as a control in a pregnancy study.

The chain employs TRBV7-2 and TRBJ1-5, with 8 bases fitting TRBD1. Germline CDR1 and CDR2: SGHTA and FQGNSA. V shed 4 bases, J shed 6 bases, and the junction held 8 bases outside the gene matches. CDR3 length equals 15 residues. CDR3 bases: TGTGCCAGCAGCTCGCACAGGGGGGCTCCTCAGCCCCAGCATTTT. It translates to CASSSHRGAPQPQHF.

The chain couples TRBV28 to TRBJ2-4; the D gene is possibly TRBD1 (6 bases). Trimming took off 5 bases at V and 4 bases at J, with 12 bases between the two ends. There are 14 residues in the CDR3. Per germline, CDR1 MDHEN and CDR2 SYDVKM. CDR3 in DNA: TGTGCCAGCAGTCCCCGACAGGAGAAAAACATTCAGTACTTC. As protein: CASSPRQEKNIQYF.

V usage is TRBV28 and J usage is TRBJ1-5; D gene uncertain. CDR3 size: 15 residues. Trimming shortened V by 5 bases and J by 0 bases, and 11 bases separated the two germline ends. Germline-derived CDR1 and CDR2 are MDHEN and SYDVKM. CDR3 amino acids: CASSTYRYSNQPQHF. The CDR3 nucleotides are TGTGCCAGCAGTACGTACAGATATAGCAATCAGCCCCAGCATTTT.

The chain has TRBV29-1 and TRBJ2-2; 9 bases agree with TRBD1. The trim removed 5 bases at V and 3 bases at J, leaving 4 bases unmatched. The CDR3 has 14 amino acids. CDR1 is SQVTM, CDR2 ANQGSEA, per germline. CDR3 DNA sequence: TGCAGCGTTCGACAGGGGGTAGACACCGGGGAGCTGTTTTTT. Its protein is CSVRQGVDTGELFF.

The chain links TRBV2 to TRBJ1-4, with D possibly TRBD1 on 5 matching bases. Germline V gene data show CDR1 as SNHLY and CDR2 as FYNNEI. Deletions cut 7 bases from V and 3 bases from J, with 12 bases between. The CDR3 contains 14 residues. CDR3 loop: CASKTRASNEKLFF. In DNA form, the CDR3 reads TGTGCCAGCAAAACCAGGGCGTCTAATGAAAAACTGTTTTTT.

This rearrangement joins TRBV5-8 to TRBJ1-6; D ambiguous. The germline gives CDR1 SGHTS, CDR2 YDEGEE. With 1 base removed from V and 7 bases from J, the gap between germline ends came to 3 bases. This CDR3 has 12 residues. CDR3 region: CASSLLNSPLHF. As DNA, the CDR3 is TGTGCCAGCAGCTTGTTAAATTCACCCCTCCACTTT.

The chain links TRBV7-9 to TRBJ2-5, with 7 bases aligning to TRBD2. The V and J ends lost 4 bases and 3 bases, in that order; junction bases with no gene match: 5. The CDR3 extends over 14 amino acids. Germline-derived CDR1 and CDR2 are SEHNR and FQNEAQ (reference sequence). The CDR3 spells CASSYGTTKETQYF. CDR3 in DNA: TGTGCCAGCAGCTACGGGACTACCAAAGAGACCCAGTACTTC.

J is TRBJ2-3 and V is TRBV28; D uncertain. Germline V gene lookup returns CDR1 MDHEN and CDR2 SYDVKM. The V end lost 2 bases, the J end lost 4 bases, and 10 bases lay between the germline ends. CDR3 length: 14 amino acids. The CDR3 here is CASSLRVRPDTQYF. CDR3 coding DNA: TGTGCCAGCAGTTTACGGGTGCGTCCAGATACGCAGTATTTT.

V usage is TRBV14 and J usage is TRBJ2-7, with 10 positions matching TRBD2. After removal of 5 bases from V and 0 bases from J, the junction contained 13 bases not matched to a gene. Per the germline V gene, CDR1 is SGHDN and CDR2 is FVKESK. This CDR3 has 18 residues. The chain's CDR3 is CASSETLAGAASSYEQYF. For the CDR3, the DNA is TGTGCCAGCAGCGAGACGCTAGCGGGGGCTGCGAGCTCCTACGAGCAGTACTTC.

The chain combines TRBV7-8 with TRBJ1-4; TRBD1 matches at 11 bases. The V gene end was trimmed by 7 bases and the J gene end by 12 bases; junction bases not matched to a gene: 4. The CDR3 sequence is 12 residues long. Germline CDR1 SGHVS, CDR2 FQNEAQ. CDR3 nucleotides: TGTGCCAGCAACCCGGGACAGGGGGAACTGTTTTTT. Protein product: CASNPGQGELFF.

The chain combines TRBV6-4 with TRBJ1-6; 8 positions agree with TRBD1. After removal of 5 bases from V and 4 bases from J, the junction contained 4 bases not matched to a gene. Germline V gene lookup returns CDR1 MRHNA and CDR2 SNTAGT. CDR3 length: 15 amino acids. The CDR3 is CASSSDRGYNSPLHF. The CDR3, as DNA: TGTGCCAGCAGTAGCGACAGGGGTTATAATTCACCCCTCCACTTT.